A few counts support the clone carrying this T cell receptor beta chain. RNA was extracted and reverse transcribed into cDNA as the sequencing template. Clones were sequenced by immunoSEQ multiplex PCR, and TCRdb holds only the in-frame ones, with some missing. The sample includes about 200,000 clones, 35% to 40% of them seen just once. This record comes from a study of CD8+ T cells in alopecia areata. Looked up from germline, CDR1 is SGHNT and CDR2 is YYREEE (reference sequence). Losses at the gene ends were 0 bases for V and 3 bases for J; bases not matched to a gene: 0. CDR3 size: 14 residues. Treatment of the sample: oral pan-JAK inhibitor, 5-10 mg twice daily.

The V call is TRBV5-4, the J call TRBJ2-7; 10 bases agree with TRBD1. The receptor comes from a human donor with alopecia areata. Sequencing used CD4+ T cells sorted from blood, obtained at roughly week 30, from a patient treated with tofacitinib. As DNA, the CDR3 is TGTGCCAGCAGCTTGGGGACAGGGGGCTACGAGCAGTACTTC. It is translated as CASSLGTGGYEQYF.